This TCR beta chain comes out of a study of T cells after somatic rescue of genetic block. Assay used: immunoSEQ multiplex PCR; TCRdb lists only in-frame clones, some missing. The profile covers some 14,000 clones, with under 80% appearing a single time and about 30% taken by the ten largest. This clone occurred a few times. Between the trimmed V and J ends, which lost 1 base and 6 bases, there was a span of 7 bases. The CDR3 has 11 residues. CDR1 and CDR2 from the germline V gene are GTSNPN and SVGIG (reference sequence). The V and J genes are TRBV30 and TRBJ2-7; no definite D call. The origin of this receptor is a man between 18 and 35 years old. The source material was peripheral blood mononuclear cells (PBMCs). The CDR3 is CAWSGYGEQYF. Here the CDR3 DNA reads TGTGCCTGGAGTGGGTATGGCGAGCAGTACTTC.